This TCR beta chain was identified during a study of cytomegalovirus exposure and HLA in healthy donors. PCR used 60 Vbeta primers and 13 Jbeta primers. Using immunoSEQ multiplex PCR, the repertoire was profiled, and TCRdb retains in-frame clones only, with some absent. The data contain about 160,000 clones, 80% to 90% of them singletons. Germline V gene lookup returns CDR1 PRHDT and CDR2 FYEKMQ (reference sequence). The length of the CDR3 is 13 residues. The ends were cut back, 5 bases at V and 13 bases at J, with 18 bases in the middle. Sequencing was done on a sample of PBMCs. This chain joins TRBV13 and TRBJ2-1, with D possibly matching TRBD2 (6 bases). This TCR was recovered from a man aged 50-60 years in good health and CMV-seropositive. The CDR3 reads CASSPSGVPAQFF. CDR3 sequence (DNA): TGTGCCAGCAGCCCGTCGGGAGTGCCCGCCCAGTTCTTC.